Presented here are 32 T cell receptor beta chains from one specimen sequenced in a study of OX40 agonist ivuxolimab in advanced cancers. Repertoires were generated with immunoSEQ multiplex PCR, while TCRdb's copy carries only in-frame clones and drops some. The table includes about 61,000 clones, less than 85% detected once. This specimen consisted of CD4+ or CD8+ T cells sorted from blood, obtained in a trial of the OX40 agonist ivuxolimab. Every receptor here comes from an adult with an advanced solid tumor such as melanoma, head and neck, liver or kidney cancer.

The V call is TRBV7-9, the J call TRBJ2-3; D is uncertain. V lost 3 bases and J lost 6, with 16 bases in between. The CDR3 runs to 15 residues. Germline lookup yields CDR1 SEHNR and CDR2 FQNEAQ (reference sequence). The CDR3 nucleotides read TGTGCCAGCAGCTTGAGAGGCCCGGTCGGCGATACGCAGTATTTT. Protein: CASSLRGPVGDTQYF.

The genes are TRBV6-5 and TRBJ1-2; D is unresolved. CDR1 and CDR2 from the germline V gene are MNHEY and SVGAGI. CDR3 length: 13 amino acids. Trimming pared 0 bases from V and 2 bases from J, leaving 4 bases between. DNA for the CDR3: TGTGCCAGCAGTTACTCGAACAACTATGGCTACACCTTC. As protein: CASSYSNNYGYTF.

The rearrangement uses TRBV5-4 and TRBJ2-5; D call uncertain. Looked up from germline, CDR1 is SGHNT and CDR2 is YYREEE (reference sequence). The V and J ends lost 0 bases and 5 bases respectively, with 14 bases between them. The CDR3 contains 15 residues. The DNA for the CDR3 is TGTGCCAGCAGCTTGGACGTAGCACCTGGGGAGACCCAGTACTTC. It codes for CASSLDVAPGETQYF.

The chain joins TRBV9 to TRBJ2-3; 13 bases map to TRBD2. The junction had 3 bases not matched to a gene; V was cut back by 3 bases and J by 5 bases. Germline lookup yields CDR1 SGDLS and CDR2 YYNGEE. The CDR3 spans 15 residues. The DNA for the CDR3 is TGTGCCAGCAGCGACTGGACTAGCGGGGGAGATACGCAGTATTTT. Translated, it gives CASSDWTSGGDTQYF.

The chain carries TRBV6-5 and TRBJ1-2; the match to TRBD1 covers 10 bases. V lost 7 bases to trimming and J lost 7 bases; unmatched junction nucleotides: 3. Germline CDR1 MNHEY, CDR2 SVGAGI. The CDR3 runs 12 residues. The CDR3 DNA is TGTGCCAGCAAGACAGGGGGCGGTGGCTACACCTTC. Encoded protein: CASKTGGGGYTF.

The V gene is TRBV5-6, the J gene TRBJ2-2, with 15 positions matching TRBD2. The V gene's germline CDR1 is SGHDT and CDR2 YYEEEE. The CDR3 consists of 17 residues. J lost 5 bases, V lost 4 bases, and 6 bases had no gene match. CDR3 nucleotides: TGTGCCAGCAGCCTAGGACTAGCGGGAGGGGAAACCGGGGAGCTGTTTTTT. Its translation is CASSLGLAGGETGELFF. The entire variable domain, with the rest obtained from reference TRBV5-6 and TRBJ2-2, is as follows: DAGVTQSPTHLIKTRGQQVTLRCSPKSGHDTVSWYQQALGQGPQFIFQYYEEEERQRGNFPDRFSGHQFPNYSSELNVNALLLGDSALYLCASSLGLAGGETGELFFGEGSRLTVL.

This clone was seen once. The chain combines TRBV19 with TRBJ2-3; D not resolved. The V gene lost 5 bases and the J gene lost 0 bases, with 15 bases spanning the gap. Per the germline V gene, CDR1 is LNHDA and CDR2 is SQIVND (reference sequence). The CDR3 totals 16 residues. The DNA for the CDR3 is TGTGCCAGTAGTGGCTTAGTCTTCTCTAGCACAGATACGCAGTATTTT. Translated, it gives CASSGLVFSSTDTQYF.

The chain uses TRBV5-1 and TRBJ2-1; TRBD2 aligns across 11 bases. In germline, CDR1 is SGHRS, CDR2 YFSETQ. CDR3 length: 15 residues. Trimming cost V 3 bases and J 6 bases; bases outside gene matches: 5. The CDR3 region has the DNA TGCGCCAGCAGCTCGGGACTAGCGGAGATCAATGAGCAGTTCTTC. Protein product: CASSSGLAEINEQFF. Using reference TRBV5-1 and TRBJ2-1 for the parts outside the CDR3, the full variable domain is KAGVTQTPRYLIKTRGQQVTLSCSPISGHRSVSWYQQTPGQGLQFLFEYFSETQRNKGNFPGRFSGRQFSNSRSEMNVSTLELGDSALYLCASSSGLAEINEQFFGPGTRLTVL.

This rearrangement joins TRBV10-1 to TRBJ2-3; D gene unclear. The V gene's germline CDR1 is WNHNN and CDR2 SYGVQD (reference sequence). V gave up 6 bases and J gave up 6 bases, with 7 bases separating them. This CDR3 spans 11 amino acids. The CDR3 loop is CASSPGDTQYF. Here the CDR3 DNA reads TGCGCCAGCAGCCCCGGGGATACGCAGTATTTT.

This clone was seen a few times. The chain recombines TRBV27 with TRBJ1-1; maybe TRBD1 (6 bases). Between the trimmed V and J ends, which lost 4 bases and 7 bases, there was a span of 13 bases. CDR1 and CDR2 from the germline V gene are MNHEY and SMNVEV (reference sequence). The CDR3 is 13 amino acids. For the CDR3, the DNA is TGTGCCAGCAGTTCCTACAGGGAGAATGAAGCTTTCTTT. Translated, it gives CASSSYRENEAFF.

This clone was recorded a few times. The same CDR3 can be traced to other DNA sequences in this sample. The J gene is TRBJ1-5, the V gene TRBV5-8; D is uncertain. Trimming left V 1 base short and J 0 bases short, with 2 bases between. Germline lookup yields CDR1 SGHTS and CDR2 YDEGEE. This CDR3 spans 13 amino acids. CDR3 residues: CASSLSSNQPQHF. The CDR3 DNA reads TGTGCCAGCAGCTTGTCTAGCAATCAGCCCCAGCATTTT.

The chain links TRBV30 to TRBJ2-2; D is uncertain. V dropped 2 bases and J dropped 8 bases, with 12 bases sitting between them. Germline values: CDR1 GTSNPN, CDR2 SVGIG (reference sequence). This CDR3 has 13 amino acids. The CDR3 DNA reads TGTGCCTGGAGTAGTCTCCCTTGGGGGGAGCTGTTTTTT. Protein sequence: CAWSSLPWGELFF.

The rearrangement uses TRBV5-1 and TRBJ2-7; 8 bases are a match to TRBD1. Germline trimming cut 5 bases from V and 7 bases from J; bases unmatched to any gene: 11. The CDR3 covers 14 residues. Germline loops: CDR1 SGHRS, CDR2 YFSETQ. The CDR3 DNA follows: TGCGCCAGCAGTTATGATCGAACAGGGGGAGAGCAGTACTTC. This sequence encodes CASSYDRTGGEQYF.

This sequence joins TRBV6-5 and TRBJ2-3, with 7 bases lining up with TRBD2. Germline-derived CDR1 and CDR2 are MNHEY and SVGAGI. Germline trimming cut 2 bases from V and 5 bases from J; bases unmatched to any gene: 7. The CDR3 has 15 amino acids. The CDR3, as DNA: TGTGCCAGCAGTTACGACAATGGGGGGGTAGATACGCAGTATTTT. Protein product: CASSYDNGGVDTQYF.

This sequence joins TRBV28 and TRBJ2-3, with 10 bases fitting TRBD2. V gave up 4 bases and J gave up 0 bases; unmatched junction bases: 13. The CDR3 runs 19 residues. Germline CDR1 is MDHEN and CDR2 is SYDVKM. CDR3 sequence (DNA): TGTGCCAGCAGTTATTCTTCCGGGACTAGCGACACTAGCACAGATACGCAGTATTTT. It codes for CASSYSSGTSDTSTDTQYF.

The chain links TRBV29-1 to TRBJ1-1; D unresolved. The V end lost 8 bases, the J end lost 3 bases, and 13 bases lay between the germline ends. Germline V gene data show CDR1 as SQVTM and CDR2 as ANQGSEA. CDR3 length equals 12 residues. The DNA for the CDR3 is TGCAGCTTCGTTCCGAGGGACACTGAAGCTTTCTTT. Translation: CSFVPRDTEAFF.

This clone was counted once. The chain joins TRBV28 to TRBJ1-4; 10 bases line up with TRBD1. Germline CDR1 and CDR2: MDHEN and SYDVKM. The CDR3 sequence is 15 residues long. The J segment lost 7 bases and the V segment lost 7 bases, leaving 9 bases of the junction unmatched. CDR3 nucleotide sequence: TGTGCCAGCACATCGACAGGGGGCCCGAGTGAAAAACTGTTTTTT. Translated, it gives CASTSTGGPSEKLFF.

This clone was seen only a few times. The V call is TRBV4-2, the J call TRBJ1-5; a weak D match, TRBD1 (5 bases). The CDR3 length is 18 residues. Trimming removed 0 bases from V and 1 base from J, with 16 bases in between. Germline CDR1 is LGHNA and CDR2 is YNFKEQ. The CDR3 protein is CASSQEPPGYLSNQPQHF. The CDR3 bases are TGTGCCAGCAGCCAAGAACCCCCAGGGTATTTGAGCAATCAGCCCCAGCATTTT.

The V call is TRBV2, the J call TRBJ1-1, with 10 positions matching TRBD1. V shed 5 bases, J shed 5 bases, and the junction held 5 bases outside the gene matches. The CDR3 has 14 amino acids. CDR1 is SNHLY and CDR2 is FYNNEI in the germline V gene. The CDR3 DNA follows: TGTGCCAGCAGTCGACAGGGGGCTTTTACTGAAGCTTTCTTT. Its protein is CASSRQGAFTEAFF. The variable domain in full, with the rest retrieved from reference TRBV2 and TRBJ1-1, is EPEVTQTPSHQVTQMGQEVILRCVPISNHLYFYWYRQILGQKVEFLVSFYNNEISEKSEIFDDQFSVERPDGSNFTLKIRSTKLEDSAMYFCASSRQGAFTEAFFGQGTRLTVV.

V is TRBV9 and J is TRBJ2-3; TRBD1 agrees at 8 bases. V lost 3 bases to trimming and J lost 2 bases; unmatched junction nucleotides: 11. Germline CDR1 SGDLS, CDR2 YYNGEE. The CDR3 totals 17 residues. The DNA of the CDR3 is TGTGCCAGCAGCGCAGTGGCCGGGACAGGCGTCACAGATACGCAGTATTTT. Amino acids: CASSAVAGTGVTDTQYF.

This chain uses TRBV6-6 with TRBJ2-2; the D is unclear. The CDR3 contains 12 residues. Germline V gene sequence: CDR1 MNHNY, CDR2 SVGAGI (reference sequence). Between the trimmed V and J ends, which lost 5 bases and 6 bases, there was a span of 7 bases. In DNA form, the CDR3 reads TGTGCCAGCAGTCCACGTTCCGGGGAGCTGTTTTTT. This encodes CASSPRSGELFF.

The rearrangement links TRBV11-2 to TRBJ1-4, with D hard to call. The CDR3 loop spans 15 amino acids. From germline, CDR1 is SGHAT and CDR2 FQNNGV. V lost 5 bases and J 0 bases, leaving 10 bases between the germline ends. DNA of the CDR3: TGTGCCAGCAGCCCCCGCGCCGCAACTAATGAAAAACTGTTTTTT. Translation gives CASSPRAATNEKLFF.

The chain employs TRBV19 and TRBJ1-1, with a possible D match to TRBD1 (5 bases). CDR1 is LNHDA and CDR2 is SQIVND in the germline V gene (reference sequence). The CDR3 spans 14 residues. V was shortened by 7 bases and J by 0 bases, with 12 bases between the two germline ends. Written as DNA, the CDR3 is TGTGCCAGTACCGGGGGGACGGTGAACACTGAAGCTTTCTTT. It translates to CASTGGTVNTEAFF. The variable domain in full, completed from reference TRBV19 and TRBJ1-1, reads DGGITQSPKYLFRKEGQNVTLSCEQNLNHDAMYWYRQDPGQGLRLIYYSQIVNDFQKGDIAEGYSVSREKKESFPLTVTSAQKNPTAFYLCASTGGTVNTEAFFGQGTRLTVV.

This chain links TRBV10-3 with TRBJ2-1; the match to TRBD2 covers 13 bases. Germline-derived CDR1 and CDR2 are ENHRY and SYGVKD. V lost 6 bases and J lost 9; bases outside the gene matches: 8. The length of the CDR3 is 15 residues. CDR3 in amino acids: CAISRTSGGFGEQFF. The CDR3 DNA is TGTGCCATCAGCCGGACTAGCGGGGGCTTCGGTGAGCAGTTCTTC.

The chain uses TRBV19 and TRBJ2-1, with D perhaps matching TRBD1 (6 bases). The CDR3 totals 17 residues. Germline CDR1 is LNHDA and CDR2 is SQIVND (reference sequence). V dropped 1 base and J dropped 0 bases, with 13 bases sitting between them. CDR3 DNA: TGTGCCAGTAGTATAGCCAGGGGCGTAACCTCCTACAATGAGCAGTTCTTC. This sequence encodes CASSIARGVTSYNEQFF.

The chain carries TRBV9 and TRBJ2-2, with 11 bases identical to TRBD2. Germline CDR1 and CDR2: SGDLS and YYNGEE. V was clipped by 2 bases and J by 4 bases; unmatched bases: 4. CDR3 length: 16 amino acids. CDR3 residues: CASSVGLAGATGELFF. The DNA of the CDR3 is TGTGCCAGCAGCGTCGGACTAGCGGGCGCCACCGGGGAGCTGTTTTTT.

This clone occurred once. The chain combines TRBV5-1 with TRBJ2-7, with 7 positions matching TRBD1. Germline assignment: CDR1 SGHRS and CDR2 YFSETQ. J gave up 2 bases and V 3 bases, and 2 bases lay outside the gene matches. CDR3 size: 13 residues. In DNA form, the CDR3 reads TGCGCCAGCAGCTCGGGACAGACCTACGAGCAGTACTTC. The encoded protein is CASSSGQTYEQYF.

The chain links TRBV5-1 to TRBJ2-1, with unresolved D. The CDR3 loop spans 13 amino acids. V was cut by 6 bases and J by 8 bases, with 15 bases left in between. Looked up from germline, CDR1 is SGHRS and CDR2 is YFSETQ. CDR3 sequence: CASTSGSEDEQFF. Here the CDR3 DNA reads TGCGCCAGCACCTCCGGCTCAGAGGATGAGCAGTTCTTC. Full variable domain (outside the CDR3, taken from reference TRBV5-1 and TRBJ2-1): KAGVTQTPRYLIKTRGQQVTLSCSPISGHRSVSWYQQTPGQGLQFLFEYFSETQRNKGNFPGRFSGRQFSNSRSEMNVSTLELGDSALYLCASTSGSEDEQFFGPGTRLTVL.

The chain has TRBV4-2 and TRBJ1-1; no definite D call. V lost 1 base, J lost 8 bases, and 14 bases lay in between. This CDR3 comprises 14 residues. Germline lookup yields CDR1 LGHNA and CDR2 YNFKEQ. Here the CDR3 reads CASSQVGTDLEAFF. The DNA of the CDR3 is TGTGCCAGCAGCCAAGTAGGAACAGACCTAGAAGCTTTCTTT.

This chain joins TRBV5-1 and TRBJ1-3, with TRBD1 matching over 7 bases. Germline CDR1 is SGHRS and CDR2 is YFSETQ. V lost 3 bases and J lost 4; bases outside the gene matches: 1. The CDR3 sequence is 13 residues long. CDR3 nucleotide sequence: TGCGCCAGCAGCTGGGACAGAGGAAACACCATATATTTT. Residues: CASSWDRGNTIYF.

Only a few counts were recorded for this clone. This chain uses TRBV28 with TRBJ1-1; no firm D call. Germline-derived CDR1 and CDR2 are MDHEN and SYDVKM. Trimming pared 7 bases from V and 11 bases from J, leaving 20 bases between. There are 13 residues in the CDR3. The CDR3 DNA follows: TGTGCCAGCACCCTTCAGTCGGGTGTATTGGCTTTCTTT. Translation: CASTLQSGVLAFF.

The chain is built from TRBV7-2 and TRBJ2-7; 7 nucleotides agree with TRBD2. This CDR3 has 14 residues. Germline CDR1 is SGHTA and CDR2 is FQGNSA. V shed 1 base and J 3 bases; nucleotides not matched to a gene: 3. In DNA, the CDR3 is TGTGCCAGCAGCTTAGGGCTAGCGGTCTACGAGCAGTACTTC. This gives the protein CASSLGLAVYEQYF. Full variable domain (remainder filled in from reference TRBV7-2 and TRBJ2-7): GAGVSQSPSNKVTEKGKDVELRCDPISGHTALYWYRQSLGQGLEFLIYFQGNSAPDKSGLPSDRFSAERTGGSVSTLTIQRTQQEDSAVYLCASSLGLAVYEQYFGPGTRLTVT.